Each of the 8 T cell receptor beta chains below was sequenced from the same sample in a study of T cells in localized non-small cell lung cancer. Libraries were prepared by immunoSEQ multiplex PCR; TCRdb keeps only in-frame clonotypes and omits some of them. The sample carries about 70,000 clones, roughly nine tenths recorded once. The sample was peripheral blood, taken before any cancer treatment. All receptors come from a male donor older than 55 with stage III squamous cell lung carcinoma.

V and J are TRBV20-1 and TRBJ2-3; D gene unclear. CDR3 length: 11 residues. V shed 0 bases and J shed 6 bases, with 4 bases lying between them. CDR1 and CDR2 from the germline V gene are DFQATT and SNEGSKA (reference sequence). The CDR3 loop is CSAREGDTQYF. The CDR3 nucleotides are TGCAGTGCTAGAGAAGGGGATACGCAGTATTTT.

The CDR3 sequence: CASSLDGQTRNSPLHF. The CDR3 DNA is TGTGCCAGCAGCTTAGACGGACAGACCCGTAATTCACCCCTCCACTTT. V and J are TRBV7-6 and TRBJ1-6, with TRBD1 as a possible D gene (6 bases). The CDR3 spans 16 residues. Germline CDR1 and CDR2: SGHVS and FNYEAQ. With 1 base removed from V and 6 bases from J, the gap between germline ends came to 13 bases.

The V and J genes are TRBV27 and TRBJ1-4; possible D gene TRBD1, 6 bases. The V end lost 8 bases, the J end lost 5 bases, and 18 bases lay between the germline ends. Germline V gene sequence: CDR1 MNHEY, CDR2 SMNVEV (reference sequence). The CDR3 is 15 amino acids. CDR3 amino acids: CASGNAGQSNEKLFF. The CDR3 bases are TGTGCCAGCGGTAACGCAGGACAGTCAAATGAAAAACTGTTTTTT.

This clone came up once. CDR3 coding DNA: TGTGCCAGCAGTGTTAACTTCAACACCGGGGAGCTGTTTTTT. Amino acids: CASSVNFNTGELFF. The chain links TRBV6-1 to TRBJ2-2, with D hard to call. This CDR3 comprises 14 residues. Germline V lookup: CDR1 MNHNS, CDR2 SASEGT. V gave up 4 bases and J gave up 2 bases, with 8 bases separating them.

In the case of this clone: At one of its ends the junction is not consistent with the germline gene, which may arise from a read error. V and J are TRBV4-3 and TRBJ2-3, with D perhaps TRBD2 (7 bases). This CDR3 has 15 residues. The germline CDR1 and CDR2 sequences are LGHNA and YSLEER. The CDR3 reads CASSQERGEGYTQYF. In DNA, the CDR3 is TGCGCCAGCAGTCAAGAGAGGGGGGAGGGTTATACGCAGTATTTT.

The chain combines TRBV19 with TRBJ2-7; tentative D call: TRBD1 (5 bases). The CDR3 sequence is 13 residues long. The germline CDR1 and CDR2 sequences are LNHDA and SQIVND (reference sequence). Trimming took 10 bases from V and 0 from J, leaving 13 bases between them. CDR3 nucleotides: TGTGCCAACTCGACAGAAAGCTCCTACGAGCAGTACGTC. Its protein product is CANSTESSYEQYV.

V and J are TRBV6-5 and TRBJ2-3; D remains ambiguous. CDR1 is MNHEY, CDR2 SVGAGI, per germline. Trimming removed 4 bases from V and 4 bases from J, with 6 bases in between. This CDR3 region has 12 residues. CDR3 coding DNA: TGTGCCAGCAGTTCCCCCCCAGATACGCAGTATTTT. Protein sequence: CASSSPPDTQYF.

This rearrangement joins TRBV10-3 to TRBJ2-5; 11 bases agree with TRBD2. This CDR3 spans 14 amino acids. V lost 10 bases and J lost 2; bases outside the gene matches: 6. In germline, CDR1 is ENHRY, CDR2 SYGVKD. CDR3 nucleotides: TGTGCCACTCTTAGCGGGGGGGCGCAAGAGACCCAGTACTTC. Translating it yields CATLSGGAQETQYF.